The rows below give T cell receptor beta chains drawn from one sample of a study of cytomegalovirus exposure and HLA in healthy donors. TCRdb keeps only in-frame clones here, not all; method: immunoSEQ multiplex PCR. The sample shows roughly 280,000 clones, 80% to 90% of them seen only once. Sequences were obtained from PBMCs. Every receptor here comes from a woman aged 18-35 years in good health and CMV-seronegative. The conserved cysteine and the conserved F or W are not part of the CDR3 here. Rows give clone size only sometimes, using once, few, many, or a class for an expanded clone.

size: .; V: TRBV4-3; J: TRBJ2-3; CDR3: ASSLDIESTDTQY
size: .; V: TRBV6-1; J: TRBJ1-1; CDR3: ASSATGGLNTEAF
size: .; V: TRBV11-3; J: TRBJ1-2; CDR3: ASSSGNDGYT
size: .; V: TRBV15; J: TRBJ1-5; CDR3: ATSREGGKSNQPQH
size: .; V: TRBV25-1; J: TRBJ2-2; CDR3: ASSEGRPGELF
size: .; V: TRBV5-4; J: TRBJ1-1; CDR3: ASSDPRGQAEAF
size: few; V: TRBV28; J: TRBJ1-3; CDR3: ASSPGGMPGNTIY
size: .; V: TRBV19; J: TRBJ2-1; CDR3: ASRLAGGYEQF
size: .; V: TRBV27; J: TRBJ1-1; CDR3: ASSLSRTANTEAF
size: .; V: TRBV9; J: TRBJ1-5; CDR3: ASGTDNQPQH
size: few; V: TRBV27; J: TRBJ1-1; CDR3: ASRVTVNTEAF
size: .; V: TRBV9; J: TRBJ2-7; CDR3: ASSEGLAGVYEQY
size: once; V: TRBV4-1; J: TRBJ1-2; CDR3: ASSQVGGDGAYT
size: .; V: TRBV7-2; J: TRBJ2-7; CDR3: ASSRGLVSYEQY
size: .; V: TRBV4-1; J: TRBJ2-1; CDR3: ASSRVIGTSGIDEQF
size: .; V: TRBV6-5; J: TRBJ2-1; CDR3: ASSYSNGGEQF
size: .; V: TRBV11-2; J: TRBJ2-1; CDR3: ASSPDRYSYNEQF
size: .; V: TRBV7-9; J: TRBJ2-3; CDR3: ASSDTMKAGSTDTQY
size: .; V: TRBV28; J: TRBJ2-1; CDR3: ASSLLVSSYNEQF
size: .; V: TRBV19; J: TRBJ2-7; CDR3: ASSPGTGRY
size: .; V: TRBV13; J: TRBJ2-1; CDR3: ASSFDRGPYNEQF
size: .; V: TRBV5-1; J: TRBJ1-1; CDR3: ASSPDGEVEAF
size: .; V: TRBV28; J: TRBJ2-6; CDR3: ASSPGGTGANVLT
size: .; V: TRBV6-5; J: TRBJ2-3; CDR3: ASSYGKHTQY
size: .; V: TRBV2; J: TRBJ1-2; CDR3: ASTRQTDYGYT
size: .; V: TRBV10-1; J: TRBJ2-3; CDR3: ASSKRGIAGVGQY
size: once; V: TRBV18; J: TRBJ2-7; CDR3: ASSPGGLYEQY
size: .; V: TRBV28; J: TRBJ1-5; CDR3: ASSLQGAQGSGNQPQH
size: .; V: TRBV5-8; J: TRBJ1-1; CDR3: ASSLLGGFTEAF
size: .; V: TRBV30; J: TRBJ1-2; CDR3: AWSVGTHFYT
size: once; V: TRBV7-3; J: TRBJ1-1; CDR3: ASSLQGLGNTEAF
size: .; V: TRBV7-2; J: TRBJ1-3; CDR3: ASSRQGLYSGNTIY
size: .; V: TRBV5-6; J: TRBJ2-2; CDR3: ASSLGTGGTGELF
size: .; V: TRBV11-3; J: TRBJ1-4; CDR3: ASSPRTSAINEKLF
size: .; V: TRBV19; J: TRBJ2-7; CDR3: ASSITGSYEQY
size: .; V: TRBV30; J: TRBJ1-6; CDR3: AWTPGPSGDGSPLH
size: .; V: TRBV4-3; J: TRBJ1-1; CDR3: ASSQGARATEAF
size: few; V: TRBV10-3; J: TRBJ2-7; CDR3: AISHGNSGYEQY
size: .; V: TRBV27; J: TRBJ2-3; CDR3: ASSGENHDTQY
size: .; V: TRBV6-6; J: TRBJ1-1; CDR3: ASRAGTGPF
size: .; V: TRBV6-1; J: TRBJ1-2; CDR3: AGGGKGYGYT
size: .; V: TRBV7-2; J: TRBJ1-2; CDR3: ASSFSLSSRGGGYT
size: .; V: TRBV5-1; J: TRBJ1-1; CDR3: ASSPAGDNTEAF
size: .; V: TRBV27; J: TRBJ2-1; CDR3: ASSPLLRVWDNEQF
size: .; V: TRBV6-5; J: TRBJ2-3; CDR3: ASTLNVRADTQY
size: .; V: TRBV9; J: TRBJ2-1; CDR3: ASSVTTGLAGGPYNEQF
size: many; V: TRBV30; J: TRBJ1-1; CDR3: AWSVTEGVTEAF
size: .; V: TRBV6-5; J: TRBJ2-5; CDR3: ASSSLAVQETQY
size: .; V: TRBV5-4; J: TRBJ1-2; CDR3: ASSLQPNYGYT
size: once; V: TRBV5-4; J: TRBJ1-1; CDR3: ASSLNPPRTALNTEAF
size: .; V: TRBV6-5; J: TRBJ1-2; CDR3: ASSYSEVSGYT